The 32 T cell receptor beta chains below come from one sample, sequenced in a study of CD8+ T cells in alopecia areata. RNA extraction and reverse transcription yielded cDNA as sequencing template. Some clones are missing from TCRdb's copy, which holds only in-frame ones; the method was immunoSEQ multiplex PCR. The repertoire holds 95,000 to 150,000 clones, with about 51% as singletons. Specimen: NKG2D-low CD8+ T cells sorted from blood. Receptors were obtained from a human donor with alopecia areata.

A remark on this clone: The junction departs from the called germline gene at one end, perhaps through a read error. The chain joins TRBV27 to TRBJ2-3, with 9 bases identical to TRBD2. Germline V CDR1 and CDR2: MNHEY, SMNVEV (reference sequence). There are 12 residues in the CDR3. The CDR3 sequence: CASSLIAGVLDF. DNA of the CDR3: TGTGCCAGCAGTCTGATAGCGGGAGTCCTGGATTTT.

The chain carries TRBV6-5 and TRBJ2-1; TRBD2 aligns across 7 bases. Germline V gene sequence: CDR1 MNHEY, CDR2 SVGAGI. The J segment lost 7 bases and the V segment lost 2 bases, leaving 5 bases of the junction unmatched. The CDR3 length is 14 residues. This CDR3 is CASSYGASGNEQFF. Written as DNA, the CDR3 is TGTGCCAGCAGTTACGGCGCTAGCGGTAATGAGCAGTTCTTC.

The V gene is TRBV27, the J gene TRBJ2-1; 7 bases line up with TRBD2. Germline CDR1 MNHEY, CDR2 SMNVEV (reference sequence). This CDR3 has 14 amino acids. J gave up 7 bases and V 4 bases, and 7 bases lay outside the gene matches. CDR3 in DNA: TGTGCCAGCAGTTGGGGCGGGAGTATGAATGAGCAGTTCTTC. Amino acid sequence: CASSWGGSMNEQFF.

The V and J genes are TRBV30 and TRBJ2-1; D remains ambiguous. The germline V gene has CDR1 GTSNPN and CDR2 SVGIG (reference sequence). This CDR3 has 11 residues. Trimming pared 2 bases from V and 8 bases from J, leaving 7 bases between. CDR3 amino acids: CAWSSEYEQFF. CDR3 coding DNA: TGTGCCTGGAGTTCAGAGTATGAGCAGTTCTTC.

This clone was detected a few times. At the DNA level, this CDR3 is encoded by other sequences in the same sample as well. This sequence joins TRBV29-1 and TRBJ2-2; D ambiguous. The CDR3 is 10 amino acids. The V end lost 4 bases, the J end lost 6 bases, and 3 bases lay between the germline ends. Germline values: CDR1 SQVTM, CDR2 ANQGSEA. CDR3 DNA sequence: TGCAGCGTTGGTGCCGGGGAGCTGTTTTTT. Protein sequence: CSVGAGELFF.

The chain recombines TRBV5-1 with TRBJ2-7; a possible D gene is TRBD1 (5 bases). Trimming removed 4 bases at V and 2 bases at J, with 13 bases between. The CDR3 has 14 residues. Germline CDR1 and CDR2: SGHRS and YFSETQ. The CDR3 nucleotides read TGCGCCAGCAGCCCCGCAGACAGAACCTACGAGCAGTACTTC. It translates to CASSPADRTYEQYF.

The sample holds a few counts of this clone. The V gene is TRBV29-1, the J gene TRBJ2-1; D gene ambiguous. Germline assignment: CDR1 SQVTM and CDR2 ANQGSEA. V lost 6 bases and J 6 bases, leaving 6 bases between the germline ends. The CDR3 extends over 10 amino acids. CDR3 in amino acids: CSVAINEQFF. DNA of the CDR3: TGCAGCGTCGCAATCAATGAGCAGTTCTTC.

V usage is TRBV28 and J usage is TRBJ2-1; TRBD2 matches at 9 bases. Germline CDR1 and CDR2: MDHEN and SYDVKM. After removal of 7 bases from V and 6 bases from J, the junction contained 7 bases not matched to a gene. The CDR3 sequence is 14 residues long. CDR3 amino acids: CASNGLAGLNEQFF. CDR3 sequence (DNA): TGTGCCAGCAACGGGCTAGCGGGGCTCAATGAGCAGTTCTTC.

The chain carries TRBV7-9 and TRBJ1-1; D is ambiguous. The germline CDR1 and CDR2 sequences are SEHNR and FQNEAQ (reference sequence). V lost 2 bases and J 14 bases, leaving 18 bases between the germline ends. The CDR3 is 13 residues long. The CDR3 here is CASSLNSGAVAFF. CDR3 in DNA: TGTGCCAGCAGCTTAAATTCCGGCGCAGTAGCATTCTTT.

J is TRBJ2-1 and V is TRBV7-9; D not resolved. The CDR3 totals 12 residues. Germline V gene sequence: CDR1 SEHNR, CDR2 FQNEAQ (reference sequence). V lost 5 bases, J lost 5 bases, and 7 bases lay in between. CDR3 bases: TGTGCCAGCAGCCCCTCAAACAATGAGCAGTTCTTC. Protein sequence: CASSPSNNEQFF.

This clone was counted once. The chain uses TRBV27 and TRBJ2-2; 10 nucleotides agree with TRBD2. The CDR3 length is 16 residues. Per the germline V gene, CDR1 is MNHEY and CDR2 is SMNVEV (reference sequence). Trimming cost V 1 base and J 4 bases; bases outside gene matches: 3. This chain's CDR3 is CASSLLTSGPTGELFF. CDR3 DNA: TGTGCCAGCAGTTTATTGACTAGCGGGCCCACCGGGGAGCTGTTTTTT.

The gene calls are TRBV29-1 and TRBJ2-7; tentative D call: TRBD2 (5 bases). This CDR3 has 13 amino acids. Germline V gene data show CDR1 as SQVTM and CDR2 as ANQGSEA. Trimming removed 4 bases from V and 1 base from J, with 11 bases in between. CDR3 DNA sequence: TGCAGCGTTGGTGACGGGGAATCCTACGAGCAGTACTTC. This encodes CSVGDGESYEQYF.

V usage is TRBV5-6 and J usage is TRBJ2-7, with no clear D. This CDR3 has 15 amino acids. The germline V gene encodes CDR1 SGHDT and CDR2 YYEEEE. V was pared by 0 bases and J by 0 bases, with 10 bases between. The CDR3 bases are TGTGCCAGCAGCTTGGTGCAGCAGAGCTCCTACGAGCAGTACTTC. Its translation: CASSLVQQSSYEQYF.

This clone was seen more than once but under ten times. The chain carries TRBV27 and TRBJ2-3; 9 bases fit TRBD1. Germline CDR1 and CDR2: MNHEY and SMNVEV (reference sequence). The junction had 6 bases not matched to a gene; V was cut back by 4 bases and J by 1 base. The CDR3 totals 16 residues. DNA for the CDR3: TGTGCCAGCAGTTCCCTCCGGGACAGGGGCACAGATACGCAGTATTTT. Encoded protein: CASSSLRDRGTDTQYF.

This clone turned up a few times. This sample also contains other DNA sequences that code for the same CDR3. The rearrangement uses TRBV29-1 and TRBJ2-2, with D uncertain. Trimming stripped 3 bases from V and 4 bases from J, with 6 bases between. The CDR3 totals 12 residues. From germline, CDR1 is SQVTM and CDR2 ANQGSEA. The CDR3 spells CSVDSLTGELFF. The CDR3 nucleotides read TGCAGCGTTGATAGCCTCACCGGGGAGCTGTTTTTT.

This chain uses TRBV25-1 with TRBJ1-6; no clear D. Per the germline V gene, CDR1 is MGHDK and CDR2 is SYGVNS. The CDR3 consists of 12 residues. Trimming pared 2 bases from V and 8 bases from J, leaving 4 bases between. CDR3 in DNA: TGTGCCAGCAGTGAAAGCGATTCACCCCTCCACTTT. Protein: CASSESDSPLHF.

This clone was detected a few times. The sample has other DNA sequences that encode this CDR3 too. V is TRBV29-1 and J is TRBJ2-7; 10 bases match TRBD2. The J segment lost 0 bases and the V segment lost 2 bases, leaving 1 base of the junction unmatched. Germline V CDR1 and CDR2: SQVTM, ANQGSEA. The CDR3 runs 14 residues. The chain's CDR3 is CSVETSGVSYEQYF. CDR3 coding DNA: TGCAGCGTTGAAACTAGCGGGGTCTCCTACGAGCAGTACTTC.

The gene calls are TRBV27 and TRBJ2-5, with D possibly TRBD2 on 6 matching bases. The CDR3 loop spans 13 amino acids. The V gene's germline CDR1 is MNHEY and CDR2 SMNVEV (reference sequence). Trimming cost V 7 bases and J 5 bases, with 14 bases left between them. CDR3 sequence reads: CASTSAPRETQYF. The CDR3 DNA is TGTGCCAGCACTAGCGCCCCGAGGGAGACCCAGTACTTC.

This clone has more than one count but fewer than ten. This chain uses TRBV7-9 with TRBJ2-7, with 8 bases aligning to TRBD2. Germline V gives CDR1 SEHNR, CDR2 FQNEAQ (reference sequence). The CDR3 is 14 amino acids. Trimming took 3 bases from V and 7 from J; bases not matched to a gene: 8. CDR3 loop: CASSFLAGGEEQYF. DNA of the CDR3: TGTGCCAGCAGCTTCCTAGCGGGTGGAGAGGAGCAGTACTTC.

The chain has TRBV29-1 and TRBJ2-1; D is ambiguous. Trimming removed 2 bases from V and 3 bases from J, with 2 bases in between. The CDR3 covers 11 residues. Looked up from germline, CDR1 is SQVTM and CDR2 is ANQGSEA. CDR3 in DNA: TGCAGCGTTGAAATCTACAATGAGCAGTTCTTC. Protein: CSVEIYNEQFF.

The sample holds one count of this clone. The chain carries TRBV27 and TRBJ2-7, with D perhaps TRBD2 (6 bases). Germline-derived CDR1 and CDR2 are MNHEY and SMNVEV (reference sequence). V lost 8 bases and J 2 bases, leaving 16 bases between the germline ends. The CDR3 has 14 amino acids. This CDR3 reads CASGSGLSTYEQYF. In DNA form, the CDR3 reads TGTGCCAGCGGCTCGGGACTCTCTACCTACGAGCAGTACTTC.

This rearrangement joins TRBV29-1 to TRBJ2-2; D tentatively fits TRBD1 or TRBD2 (5 bases each). Germline V gene sequence: CDR1 SQVTM, CDR2 ANQGSEA. The CDR3 has 14 amino acids. Trimming removed 7 bases at V and 5 bases at J, with 17 bases between. The CDR3 DNA reads TGCAGCGCCGACGGGGATGGGGGTACCGGGGAGCTGTTTTTT. This translates into CSADGDGGTGELFF.

V and J are TRBV5-1 and TRBJ2-7; weak D call: TRBD2 (5 bases). V lost 7 bases and J lost 5, with 16 bases in between. Germline V CDR1 and CDR2: SGHRS, YFSETQ. The CDR3 has 13 residues. CDR3 in amino acids: CASSELPEDEQYF. In DNA, the CDR3 is TGCGCCAGCTCAGAACTCCCGGAGGACGAGCAGTACTTC. The full variable domain, rest sourced from reference TRBV5-1 and TRBJ2-7, is KAGVTQTPRYLIKTRGQQVTLSCSPISGHRSVSWYQQTPGQGLQFLFEYFSETQRNKGNFPGRFSGRQFSNSRSEMNVSTLELGDSALYLCASSELPEDEQYFGPGTRLTVT.

This clone has just a few counts. J is TRBJ2-5 and V is TRBV7-9; 8 nucleotides line up with TRBD1. Germline CDR1 is SEHNR and CDR2 is FQNEAQ (reference sequence). After removal of 3 bases from V and 3 bases from J, the junction contained 9 bases not matched to a gene. The CDR3 length is 16 residues. CDR3 sequence (DNA): TGTGCCAGCAGCTTGTGGACAGGGATCGCCGAAGAGACCCAGTACTTC. It yields the protein CASSLWTGIAEETQYF.

This clone was recorded a few times. The sample contains more than one DNA sequence encoding this CDR3. The V and J genes are TRBV9 and TRBJ2-6; D not resolved. Germline CDR1 SGDLS, CDR2 YYNGEE. Trimming left V 2 bases short and J 1 base short, with 1 base between. The CDR3 is 13 residues long. The CDR3 region has the DNA TGTGCCAGCAGCGTGTCTGGGGCCAACGTCCTGACTTTC. It is translated as CASSVSGANVLTF. Based on the CDR3 plus reference TRBV9 and TRBJ2-6, the full variable domain is DSGVTQTPKHLITATGQRVTLRCSPRSGDLSVYWYQQSLDQGLQFLIQYYNGEERAKGNILERFSAQQFPDLHSELNLSSLELGDSALYFCASSVSGANVLTFGAGSRLTVL.

The J gene is TRBJ2-5, the V gene TRBV4-2, with a weak D call TRBD2 (5 bases). CDR3 size: 15 residues. CDR1 and CDR2 from the germline V gene are LGHNA and YNFKEQ. Trimming removed 1 base from V and 4 bases from J, with 13 bases in between. The DNA of the CDR3 is TGTGCCAGCAGCCAAGGAAGCGGAGGCGGAGAGACCCAGTACTTC. Translating it yields CASSQGSGGGETQYF.

The sample holds a few counts of this clone. The chain is built from TRBV29-1 and TRBJ2-7; TRBD1 is a possible D gene (9 bases). The CDR3 has 13 residues. The germline gives CDR1 SQVTM, CDR2 ANQGSEA. The V gene lost 6 bases and the J gene lost 4 bases, with 16 bases spanning the gap. The CDR3 is CSVLAGQGYEQYF. CDR3 nucleotide sequence: TGCAGCGTGTTAGCGGGACAGGGATACGAGCAGTACTTC.

The gene calls are TRBV20-1 and TRBJ2-5, with D hard to call. In germline, CDR1 is DFQATT, CDR2 SNEGSKA (reference sequence). There are 10 residues in the CDR3. The germline V and J ends were trimmed by 5 bases and 2 bases, with 3 bases remaining between them. The CDR3 loop reads CSALQETQYF. The CDR3 coding sequence is TGCAGTGCTCTGCAAGAGACCCAGTACTTC.

The V call is TRBV6-1, the J call TRBJ1-6; D call uncertain. The CDR3 contains 13 residues. V shed 2 bases and J shed 7 bases, with 6 bases lying between them. CDR1 MNHNS and CDR2 SASEGT come from the germline V gene. The CDR3 protein is CASSEQENSPLHF. The CDR3 DNA is TGTGCCAGCAGTGAACAGGAAAATTCACCCCTCCACTTT.

This clone was observed once. The chain joins TRBV13 to TRBJ2-7; 8 nucleotides align to TRBD2. Trimming cost V 6 bases and J 5 bases; bases outside gene matches: 9. This CDR3 has 14 residues. Germline-derived CDR1 and CDR2 are PRHDT and FYEKMQ (reference sequence). The CDR3 region is CASSGGGTVHEQYF. In DNA, the CDR3 is TGTGCCAGCAGTGGCGGGGGGACCGTACACGAGCAGTACTTC.

To note about this clone: The same CDR3 also results from other DNA sequences found in this sample. V usage is TRBV27 and J usage is TRBJ1-1; D is perhaps TRBD1 (6 bases). Germline-derived CDR1 and CDR2 are MNHEY and SMNVEV (reference sequence). The CDR3 spans 13 residues. V lost 4 bases and J 4 bases, leaving 10 bases between the germline ends. The CDR3 DNA sequence: TGTGCCAGCAGTTCGACAGGTGGCACTGAAGCTTTCTTT. It encodes CASSSTGGTEAFF.

The chain carries TRBV29-1 and TRBJ2-2, with D hard to call. Germline CDR1 SQVTM, CDR2 ANQGSEA. The V and J ends lost 4 bases and 0 bases respectively, with 6 bases between them. This CDR3 region has 13 residues. In DNA, the CDR3 is TGCAGCGTTGGACCCGCGAACACCGGGGAGCTGTTTTTT. Translated, it gives CSVGPANTGELFF.